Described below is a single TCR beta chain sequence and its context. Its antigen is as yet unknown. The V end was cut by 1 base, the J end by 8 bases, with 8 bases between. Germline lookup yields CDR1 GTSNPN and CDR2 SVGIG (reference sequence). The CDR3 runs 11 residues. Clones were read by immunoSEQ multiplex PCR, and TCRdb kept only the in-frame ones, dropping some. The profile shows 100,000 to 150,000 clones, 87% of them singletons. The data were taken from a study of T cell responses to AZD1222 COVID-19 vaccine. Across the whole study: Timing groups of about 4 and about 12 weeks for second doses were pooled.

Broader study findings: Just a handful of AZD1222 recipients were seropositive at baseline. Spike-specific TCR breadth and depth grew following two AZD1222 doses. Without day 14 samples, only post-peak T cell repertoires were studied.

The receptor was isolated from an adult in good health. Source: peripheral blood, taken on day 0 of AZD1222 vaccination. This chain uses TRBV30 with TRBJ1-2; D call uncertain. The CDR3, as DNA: TGTGCCTGGAGTGGGGCAAACGGCTACACCTTC. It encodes CAWSGANGYTF.